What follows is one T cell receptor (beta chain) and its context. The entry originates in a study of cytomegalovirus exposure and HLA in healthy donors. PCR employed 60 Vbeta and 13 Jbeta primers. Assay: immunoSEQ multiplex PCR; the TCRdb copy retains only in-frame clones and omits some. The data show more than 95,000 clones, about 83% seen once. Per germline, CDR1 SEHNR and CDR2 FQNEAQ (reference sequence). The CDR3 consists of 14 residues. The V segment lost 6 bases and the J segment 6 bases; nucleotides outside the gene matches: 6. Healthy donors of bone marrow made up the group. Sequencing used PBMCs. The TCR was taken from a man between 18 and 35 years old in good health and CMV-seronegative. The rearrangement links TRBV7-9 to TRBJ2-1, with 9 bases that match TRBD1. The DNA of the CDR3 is TGTGCCAGCAGGCGACAGGGGGGCTCCAATGAGCAGTTCTTC. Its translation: CASRRQGGSNEQFF.